This TCR beta chain was sequenced for a study of cytomegalovirus exposure and HLA in healthy donors. Across the whole study: Ancestry clustering placed roughly 86% of several hundred genotyped donors in the Caucasian-associated cluster.

This CDR3 has 13 residues. The V gene's germline CDR1 is SEHNR and CDR2 FQNEAQ (reference sequence). V lost 5 bases, J lost 3 bases, and 10 bases lay in between. Note on this clone: Its specificity is unknown.

Researchers ran the PCR with 60 Vbeta and 13 Jbeta primers. The protocol was immunoSEQ multiplex PCR, while the TCRdb copy is restricted to in-frame clones and leaves out a portion. This sample has 150,000 to 200,000 clones, with approximately 72% found just once. Study outcomes and limitations: When a later analysis was performed, an Asian-associated ancestry cluster reportedly had fewer N-insertions than the approximately 690-donor mean. Researchers reported in a later analysis that common viral pathogens appeared linked to several top clusters.

The sequence was collected from a human donor in good health. The specimen was PBMCs. The chain uses TRBV7-9 and TRBJ1-1; no clear D gene. The CDR3 nucleotides read TGTGCCAGCAGCCTCCCCTCGGACACTGAAGCTTTCTTT. Protein: CASSLPSDTEAFF.